Each of the 32 T cell receptor beta chains below was sequenced from the same sample in a study of T cell repertoires in cytomegalovirus infection. TCRdb recomputed calls from the reads with MiXCR, one row per CDR3 protein. Here the sample spans a few hundred thousand distinct CDR3 sequences, roughly 9.5% being singletons. Sequencing used PBMCs. These receptors were taken from a human donor in good health (CMV status not recorded). Some clones in this sample may be carry-over from other donors' samples.

In this sample, this clonotype turned up a few times. The chain has TRBV18 and TRBJ1-2; possible D gene TRBD1, 6 bases. Trimming cost V 4 bases and J 6 bases, with 18 bases left between them. CDR3 length: 15 residues. Looked up from germline, CDR1 is KGHSH and CDR2 is LQKENI. In DNA, the CDR3 is TGTGCCAGCTCACAACAAAATGGACAGCGCGATGGCTACACCTTC. This translates into CASSQQNGQRDGYTF. Using reference TRBV18 and TRBJ1-2 for the parts outside the CDR3, the full variable domain is NAGVMQNPRHLVRRRGQEARLRCSPMKGHSHVYWYRQLPEEGLKFMVYLQKENIIDESGMPKERFSAEFPKEGPSILRIQQVVRGDSAAYFCASSQQNGQRDGYTFGSGTRLTVV.

V usage is TRBV9 and J usage is TRBJ1-4, with 7 bases aligning to TRBD1. After removal of 3 bases from V and 13 bases from J, the junction contained 3 bases not matched to a gene. Germline CDR1 reads SGDLS; CDR2 reads YYNGEE. This CDR3 comprises 11 residues. The CDR3, as DNA: TGTGCCAGCAGCGGACAGGGCAGACTGTTTTTT. Its protein product is CASSGQGRLFF.

The chain carries TRBV10-3 and TRBJ1-2; tentative D call: TRBD1 (5 bases). CDR1 and CDR2 (germline): ENHRY, SYGVKD. Trimming stripped 6 bases from V and 1 base from J, with 9 bases between. The length of the CDR3 is 13 residues. This CDR3 is CAIRTTDNYGYTF. CDR3 DNA sequence: TGTGCCATCAGGACGACAGATAACTATGGCTACACCTTC.

This clonotype has more than one count but fewer than ten. The chain recombines TRBV2 with TRBJ2-2, with TRBD2 matching over 9 bases. CDR1 is SNHLY and CDR2 is FYNNEI in the germline V gene. V dropped 6 bases and J dropped 2; count of bases not matched to a gene: 4. The CDR3 sequence is 15 residues long. This CDR3 reads CASRAGGKNTGELFF. DNA for the CDR3: TGTGCCAGCAGGGCGGGAGGGAAAAACACCGGGGAGCTGTTTTTT.

This chain connects TRBV7-2 to TRBJ1-2; TRBD1 matches 7 bases. Germline V gene sequence: CDR1 SGHTA, CDR2 FQGNSA. Trimming took 2 bases from V and 8 from J; bases not matched to a gene: 8. The CDR3 spans 14 residues. The CDR3 DNA is TGTGCCAGCAGCTTATTGACAGGGAAGGTCGGCTACACCTTC. Amino acids: CASSLLTGKVGYTF.

CDR3 nucleotides: TGTGCCAGCAGTGCGGTGGACAATGAGCAGTTCTTC. Translating it yields CASSAVDNEQFF. The chain has TRBV2 and TRBJ2-1; D is undetermined. Germline CDR1 reads SNHLY; CDR2 reads FYNNEI. The CDR3 consists of 12 residues. The ends were cut back, 4 bases at V and 5 bases at J, with 6 bases in the middle.

This clonotype was picked up many times. V gene TRBV7-2 combines with J gene TRBJ2-5; 8 nucleotides agree with TRBD1. The length of the CDR3 is 13 residues. From germline, CDR1 is SGHTA and CDR2 FQGNSA. With 5 bases clipped from V and 4 bases from J, the junction kept 3 bases outside the gene matches. DNA of the CDR3: TGTGCCAGCAGCGGACAGGGCGGAGAGACCCAGTACTTC. Protein product: CASSGQGGETQYF.

This clonotype was seen ten or more times. The V and J genes are TRBV7-2 and TRBJ2-7, with 8 bases identical to TRBD2. V was clipped by 5 bases and J by 2 bases; unmatched bases: 8. This CDR3 comprises 15 residues. Per the germline V gene, CDR1 is SGHTA and CDR2 is FQGNSA. The CDR3 is CASSLGGGNPYEQYF. CDR3 nucleotide sequence: TGTGCCAGCAGCCTCGGGGGGGGGAACCCCTACGAGCAGTACTTC.

This chain joins TRBV7-3 and TRBJ1-2, with 9 bases that match TRBD1. CDR1 SGHTA and CDR2 FQGTGA come from the germline V gene. The CDR3 consists of 14 residues. Unmatched junction bases numbered 3, after V lost 5 bases and J lost 2 bases. CDR3 nucleotide sequence: TGTGCCAGCAGCCGCGGACAGGGGAACTATGGCTACACCTTC. This sequence encodes CASSRGQGNYGYTF.

Ten or more counts support this clonotype. This chain uses TRBV7-2 with TRBJ2-1, with D possibly TRBD2 on 7 matching bases. The CDR3 is made up of 18 amino acids. V was shortened by 5 bases and J by 4 bases, with 24 bases between the two germline ends. Germline V CDR1 and CDR2: SGHTA, FQGNSA. The chain's CDR3 is CASSPLGRGGFDYNEQFF. For the CDR3, the DNA is TGTGCCAGCAGCCCCCTAGGGAGGGGGGGCTTCGATTACAATGAGCAGTTCTTC.

Here the CDR3 reads CSAADRVNLNEQYF. The CDR3 nucleotides read TGCAGTGCTGCTGACAGGGTGAATTTGAACGAGCAGTACTTC. The rearrangement joins TRBV20-1 to TRBJ2-7, with 7 bases fitting TRBD1. The junction had 12 bases not matched to a gene; V was cut back by 5 bases and J by 5 bases. This CDR3 comprises 14 residues. Germline-derived CDR1 and CDR2 are DFQATT and SNEGSKA (reference sequence).

This clonotype occurred a few times. The chain couples TRBV6-1 to TRBJ2-7; tentative D call: TRBD1 (6 bases). The CDR3 sequence is 13 residues long. Germline V gene sequence: CDR1 MNHNS, CDR2 SASEGT. The V end was cut by 2 bases, the J end by 7 bases, with 12 bases between. DNA for the CDR3: TGTGCCAGCAGTGAAAACTGGGGGCGAGAGCAGTACTTC. Encoded protein: CASSENWGREQYF.

This clonotype was counted a few times. The junction does not match germline at one end; this may be a read error. The chain uses TRBV4-1 and TRBJ2-1; D possibly matches TRBD1 or TRBD2 (5 bases each). CDR1 is MGHRA, CDR2 YSYEKL, per germline. The CDR3 has 12 residues. CDR3 in DNA: TGTGCCAGCAGGAGTGGGACCAATGAGCAGTTCTTC. Protein product: CASRSGTNEQFF.

This clonotype was recorded at least ten times. The V and J genes are TRBV12-3 or TRBV12-4 and TRBJ1-6; D unresolved. The CDR3 totals 14 residues. Between the trimmed V and J ends, which lost 1 base and 6 bases, there was a span of 7 bases. This chain's CDR3 is CASSLGAVNSPLHF. The CDR3 region has the DNA TGTGCCAGCAGTTTAGGGGCAGTTAATTCACCCCTCCACTTT.

The chain links TRBV5-6 to TRBJ2-1, with a weak D call TRBD1 (5 bases). Per the germline V gene, CDR1 is SGHDT and CDR2 is YYEEEE. V shed 4 bases and J shed 9 bases, with 8 bases lying between them. This CDR3 has 11 amino acids. CDR3 coding DNA: TGTGCCAGCAGCGGACACATTGAGCAGTTCTTC. Residues: CASSGHIEQFF.

This clonotype was counted at least ten times. V gene TRBV4-1 combines with J gene TRBJ2-1; 12 bases align to TRBD2. CDR1 and CDR2 from the germline V gene are MGHRA and YSYEKL. Trimming took 4 bases from V and 2 from J; bases not matched to a gene: 3. The CDR3 has 16 residues. The CDR3 protein is CASSLTSGGTYNEQFF. Here the CDR3 DNA reads TGCGCCAGCAGCCTGACTAGCGGGGGCACCTACAATGAGCAGTTCTTC.

This chain links TRBV24-1 with TRBJ1-5; 10 positions match TRBD1. CDR3 length: 24 residues. CDR1 is KGHDR and CDR2 is SFDVKD in the germline V gene. V gave up 3 bases and J gave up 0 bases; unmatched junction bases: 25. The CDR3 DNA reads as TGTGCCACCAGTGATAAAGGGACAGGGGTCGGAAGTAACCATGTGCTGTATAGCAATCAGCCCCAGCATTTT. It encodes CATSDKGTGVGSNHVLYSNQPQHF.

This clonotype was counted ten times or more. The V gene is TRBV7-2, the J gene TRBJ1-6; D is ambiguous. V lost 1 base, J lost 11 bases, and 15 bases lay in between. Per the germline V gene, CDR1 is SGHTA and CDR2 is FQGNSA. The CDR3 totals 15 residues. The DNA for the CDR3 is TGTGCCAGCAGCTTAGAGGTCAAACCCGGTCCACCCCTCCACTTT. Protein sequence: CASSLEVKPGPPLHF.

This clonotype was detected ten times or more. The V call is TRBV7-2, the J call TRBJ2-1, with 8 bases aligning to TRBD2. The V gene's germline CDR1 is SGHTA and CDR2 FQGNSA. This CDR3 region has 19 residues. V shed 4 bases and J 8 bases; nucleotides not matched to a gene: 22. CDR3 nucleotide sequence: TGTGCCAGCAGCTCCCCCGGAGGAGCGGGAGCCCGAGCCGGGGATGAGCAGTTCTTC. Residues: CASSSPGGAGARAGDEQFF.

This clonotype was recorded a few times. Here the CDR3 DNA reads TGTGCCAGCAGTTGGGGGCGTGGCGGGGGGATTTACAATGAGCAGTTCTTC. It is translated as CASSWGRGGGIYNEQFF. The rearrangement joins TRBV12-3 or TRBV12-4 to TRBJ2-1, with 8 bases aligning to TRBD2. This CDR3 region has 17 residues. The ends lost 4 bases at V and 4 bases at J; junction bases unmatched: 12.

The chain is built from TRBV20-1 and TRBJ1-2, with D possibly TRBD1 on 6 matching bases. CDR1 is DFQATT and CDR2 is SNEGSKA in the germline V gene (reference sequence). This CDR3 comprises 14 residues. Trimming left V 2 bases short and J 6 bases short, with 16 bases between. In DNA form, the CDR3 reads TGCAGTGCTAGATTCCTACAGGGAACCCATGGCTACACCTTC. This gives the protein CSARFLQGTHGYTF.

This clonotype has just a few counts. The chain recombines TRBV25-1 with TRBJ1-3; D is ambiguous. The CDR3 has 14 residues. Trimming removed 2 bases at V and 5 bases at J, with 10 bases between. In germline, CDR1 is MGHDK, CDR2 SYGVNS. In DNA, the CDR3 is TGTGCCAGCAGTGAAGGGCGGAGCCGAAACACCATATATTTT. Protein product: CASSEGRSRNTIYF.

This clonotype was counted between two and nine times. The gene calls are TRBV30 and TRBJ1-3; D may be TRBD1 (5 bases). V dropped 8 bases and J dropped 0 bases, with 17 bases sitting between them. The germline gives CDR1 GTSNPN, CDR2 SVGIG (reference sequence). The CDR3 is 15 amino acids. The CDR3 DNA reads TGTGCCACCGAAAGACAGATACTCTCTGGAAACACCATATATTTT. This sequence encodes CATERQILSGNTIYF.

This clonotype has only a few counts. The CDR3 loop reads CASTQGAAGEQYF. CDR3 bases: TGTGCCAGCACCCAGGGGGCGGCGGGCGAGCAGTACTTC. This chain links TRBV28 with TRBJ2-7; TRBD1 agrees at 8 bases. CDR1 and CDR2 from the germline V gene are MDHEN and SYDVKM. The CDR3 has 13 amino acids. V was clipped by 7 bases and J by 6 bases; unmatched bases: 8.

This sequence joins TRBV19 and TRBJ2-7, with TRBD2 as a possible D gene (5 bases). CDR1 is LNHDA and CDR2 is SQIVND in the germline V gene (reference sequence). This CDR3 is 14 amino acids long. The V and J ends lost 4 bases and 5 bases respectively, with 15 bases between them. The CDR3 region is CASSTAGGPNEQYF. In DNA form, the CDR3 reads TGTGCCAGTAGTACTGCGGGTGGACCCAACGAGCAGTACTTC.

The CDR3 DNA sequence: TGTGCCAGCAGCGTAGACGGAGGGATTGCAACTAATGAAAAACTGTTTTTT. It yields the protein CASSVDGGIATNEKLFF. The gene calls are TRBV9 and TRBJ1-4; D ambiguous. Trimming removed 0 bases at V and 0 bases at J, with 12 bases between. The CDR3 extends over 17 amino acids. CDR1 and CDR2 (germline): SGDLS, YYNGEE.

This clonotype has a count of ten or more. J is TRBJ1-5 and V is TRBV12-3 or TRBV12-4; 7 nucleotides match TRBD1. Trimming cost V 2 bases and J 4 bases; bases outside gene matches: 11. The CDR3 is 17 amino acids. The CDR3 coding sequence is TGTGCCAGCAGTTTATCAGGGGGGAGGGGACTGAATCAGCCCCAGCATTTT. Translation gives CASSLSGGRGLNQPQHF.

This clonotype was seen more than once but under ten times. This chain joins TRBV5-4 and TRBJ2-7; the D is unclear. CDR1 and CDR2 from the germline V gene are SGHNT and YYREEE (reference sequence). CDR3 length: 14 residues. The germline V and J ends were trimmed by 4 bases and 2 bases, with 13 bases remaining between them. The CDR3 sequence: CASSPATSPYEQYF. The CDR3, as DNA: TGTGCCAGCAGCCCGGCTACGTCACCCTACGAGCAGTACTTC.

The chain is built from TRBV20-1 and TRBJ2-3; 11 positions match TRBD2. Trimming cost V 6 bases and J 11 bases; bases outside gene matches: 10. CDR3 length: 13 amino acids. The germline gives CDR1 DFQATT, CDR2 SNEGSKA (reference sequence). Here the CDR3 reads CSAGTSGDLVQYF. The CDR3 DNA reads TGCAGTGCGGGGACTAGCGGTGACTTGGTGCAGTATTTT.

This chain links TRBV10-3 with TRBJ1-1; D unresolved. CDR3 length: 12 amino acids. Germline V gene lookup returns CDR1 ENHRY and CDR2 SYGVKD. V shed 1 base and J shed 4 bases, with 4 bases lying between them. The CDR3 loop is CAISEFSTEAFF. CDR3 sequence (DNA): TGTGCCATCAGTGAGTTCAGCACTGAAGCTTTCTTT.

Ten or more counts support this clonotype. CDR3 protein: CASSRPTGQCQPQHF. The CDR3 DNA sequence: TGTGCCAGCAGCCGCCCGACAGGGCAATGCCAGCCCCAGCATTTT. The gene calls are TRBV7-2 and TRBJ1-5, with TRBD1 identical over 7 bases. This CDR3 has 15 residues. After removal of 5 bases from V and 7 bases from J, the junction contained 11 bases not matched to a gene. Per the germline V gene, CDR1 is SGHTA and CDR2 is FQGNSA.

The sample holds many counts of this clonotype. This rearrangement joins TRBV6-5 to TRBJ2-3, with TRBD2 matching 8 bases. Looked up from germline, CDR1 is MNHEY and CDR2 is SVGAGI. The CDR3 is 15 residues long. The ends lost 2 bases at V and 5 bases at J; junction bases unmatched: 6. CDR3 DNA: TGTGCCAGCAGTTACACCGCGGGAGGCCAAGATACGCAGTATTTT. This translates into CASSYTAGGQDTQYF.